These T cell receptor beta chains were read from a single sample in a study of Ad26.COV2.S vaccination and SARS-CoV-2 variants. The data were produced by immunoSEQ multiplex PCR, yet TCRdb's version contains in-frame clones alone and is incomplete. This table has some 520,000 clones, about 83% appearing once. This material consisted of peripheral blood, taken in a trial of Ad26.COV2.S vaccine versus placebo. These receptors came from a person between 18 and 60 years old who received the Ad26.COV2.S COVID-19 vaccine or a placebo. Both conserved end residues are part of each CDR3. Each record gives: V gene, clone size, D gene, J gene, CDR3 DNA, CDR3 protein. D genes are given only for firm matches. The size of a clone is reported for some rows only, either as once, few or many, or as a class for expanded clones.

>TRBV14|.|.|TRBJ2-7
TGTGCCAGCAGCCAGTCGGGGGCCGAGCAGTACTTC
CASSQSGAEQYF
>TRBV27|.|.|TRBJ2-1
TGTGCCAGCAAGGGCCTCTTTGGTGAGCAGTTCTTC
CASKGLFGEQFF
>TRBV6-1|.|TRBD2|TRBJ2-1
TGTGCCAGCAGTGGACTAACTAGCGGCCTTGGCAATGAGCAGTTCTTC
CASSGLTSGLGNEQFF
>TRBV11-2|.|TRBD2|TRBJ2-3
TGTGCCAGCAGCTTAGTATCTTTCGCCGGGCCGGGAGGAGATACGCAGTATTTT
CASSLVSFAGPGGDTQYF
>TRBV27|once|.|TRBJ2-2
TGTGCCAGCAGATATTTGGTTCGCGGGGAGCTGTTTTTT
CASRYLVRGELFF
>TRBV28|.|.|TRBJ1-5
TGTGCCAGCAGTGCCCCCCGCGTGATTAGCAATCAGCCCCAGCATTTT
CASSAPRVISNQPQHF
>TRBV25-1|.|.|TRBJ2-7
TGTGCCAGCAGTGAAGGGATCAGGAGCTCCTACGAGCAGTACTTC
CASSEGIRSSYEQYF
>TRBV10-3|once|TRBD1|TRBJ1-1
TGTGCCATCAGTGAAAGGACAGGGGGCAACACTGAAGCTTTCTTT
CAISERTGGNTEAFF
>TRBV6-5|.|.|TRBJ1-6
TGTGCCAGCTTGGGACACTCTTCCCTCCACTTT
CASLGHSSLHF
>TRBV2|.|TRBD1|TRBJ2-5
TGTGCCAGCAGTGGCCCCCTTCAACTTCCTGACAGGGGGCTAGAGACCCAGTACTTC
CASSGPLQLPDRGLETQYF
>TRBV6-2/TRBV6-3|few|TRBD2|TRBJ2-5
TGTGCCAGCAGTTACCGCCCTGGGGAGGGGTGGAACCAAGAGACCCAGTACTTC
CASSYRPGEGWNQETQYF
>TRBV4-2|.|.|TRBJ2-5
TGTGCCAGCAGCCAACCTGAGGGCGAAGAGACCCAGTACTTC
CASSQPEGEETQYF
>TRBV5-5|.|.|TRBJ1-1
TGTGCCAGCAGCTTGGTCGCAGGTCGACCGAACACTGAAGCTTTCTTT
CASSLVAGRPNTEAFF
>TRBV7-6|.|TRBD1|TRBJ1-2
TGTGCCAGCAGCCAGTCCCGAAGGGGGCGGCATGGCTACACCTTC
CASSQSRRGRHGYTF
>TRBV5-6|.|TRBD1|TRBJ2-3
TGTGCCAGCAGCTCCCCCGGGACAGGTATACTAGATACGCAGTATTTT
CASSSPGTGILDTQYF
>TRBV6-5|.|.|TRBJ2-7
TGTGCCAGCAGGAGAGGTCTAAGCTACGAGCAGTACTTC
CASRRGLSYEQYF
>TRBV19|.|.|TRBJ1-5
TGTGCCAGTAGTGCAGGACGGAGTGATCAGCCCCAGCATTTT
CASSAGRSDQPQHF
>TRBV9|.|TRBD2|TRBJ2-5
TGTGCCAGCAGCGTAAGGGCGGGAGGGGAAGAGACCCAGTACTTC
CASSVRAGGEETQYF
>TRBV19|.|.|TRBJ1-5
TGTGCCAGTAGTACGGGGTCAGGCCAGGCTCAGCCCCAGCATTTT
CASSTGSGQAQPQHF
>TRBV28|.|TRBD1|TRBJ1-6
TGTGCCAGCAGTGACAGGGTATCGCCCCTCCACTTT
CASSDRVSPLHF
>TRBV7-7|.|.|TRBJ1-1
TGTGCTAGCAGCCCCACTCCCGCGGCCACTGAAGCTTTCTTT
CASSPTPAATEAFF
>TRBV28|.|TRBD2|TRBJ2-1
TGTGCCAGCCTGTCGGGGGGATATGAGCAGTTCTTC
CASLSGGYEQFF
>TRBV12-3/TRBV12-4|.|.|TRBJ2-1
TGTGCCAGCAGAGGGGGGGTCAATGAGCAGTTCTTC
CASRGGVNEQFF
>TRBV5-1|.|.|TRBJ2-7
TGCGCCAGCAGCTTGGCCCCGAGGGTTGGCGGGTACGAGCAGTACTTC
CASSLAPRVGGYEQYF
>TRBV6-2/TRBV6-3|.|.|TRBJ2-7
TGTGCCAGCAGCAGGGACATCTACGAGCAGTACTTC
CASSRDIYEQYF
>TRBV15|.|TRBD1|TRBJ1-2
TGTGCCACCAGCGGTGACAGGGTTTATGGGTATGGCTACACCTTC
CATSGDRVYGYGYTF
>TRBV4-3|.|.|TRBJ2-7
TGCGCCAGCAGCCAAGATCCTAGTCCGGGCGAGCAGTACTTC
CASSQDPSPGEQYF